These T cell receptor beta chains were read from a single sample in a study of breast tumors, draining lymph nodes, adjacent tissues. MiXCR, run by TCRdb on the multiplex PCR reads, gives a single entry per CDR3 protein. This sample has fewer than 140,000 distinct CDR3 sequences, with more than 30% found just once. Input material: axillary lymph node tissue. The receptors here all came from a female donor with breast cancer. Some clones in this sample may be carry-over from other donors' samples. The CDR3 runs from the conserved cysteine through the conserved F or W. The D gene is left open where the match is weak. The size of a clone is reported for some rows only, either as once, few or many, or as a class for expanded clones.

J | V | D | size | CDR3 | DNA
TRBJ2-5 | TRBV7-2 | TRBD2 | - | CASSYGTSGGVQETQYF | TGTGCCAGCAGCTACGGGACTAGCGGGGGGGTCCAAGAGACCCAGTACTTC
TRBJ2-5 | TRBV7-9 | TRBD1 | many | CASSGQGDRETQYF | TGTGCCAGCAGTGGACAGGGGGATAGAGAGACCCAGTACTTC
TRBJ2-2 | TRBV5-6 | TRBD1 | many | CASSLGDRGTGELFF | TGTGCCAGCTCCCTAGGGGACAGGGGGACCGGGGAGCTGTTTTTT
TRBJ2-7 | TRBV20-1 | - | - | CSAREDLSRAFYEQYF | TGCAGTGCCAGAGAAGATCTCTCCCGGGCCTTTTACGAGCAGTACTTC
TRBJ2-1 | TRBV30 | TRBD2 | many | CAWSIGGSLWEQFF | TGTGCCTGGAGTATTGGCGGGAGTCTTTGGGAGCAGTTCTTC
TRBJ2-2 | TRBV5-4 | - | few | CASSLGGNTGELFF | TGTGCCAGCAGCTTGGGGGGTAACACCGGGGAGCTGTTTTTT
TRBJ2-1 | TRBV6-2/TRBV6-3 | TRBD2 | many | CASSGGGAPYNEQFF | TGTGCCAGCAGTGGCGGGGGGGCCCCCTACAATGAGCAGTTCTTC
TRBJ1-3 | TRBV19 | - | many | CASSIDLGVPISGNTIYF | TGTGCCAGTAGTATAGATCTTGGAGTTCCCATCTCTGGAAACACCATATATTTT
TRBJ2-2 | TRBV20-1 | - | - | CSAYRVSSTGELVF | TGCAGTGCTTACAGGGTTTCGAGCACCGGGGAGCTGGTTTTT
TRBJ2-7 | TRBV29-1 | TRBD1 | - | CSAGTGLPYEQYF | TGCAGCGCTGGGACAGGGCTTCCCTACGAGCAGTACTTC
TRBJ2-3 | TRBV11-3 | - | once | CASNASDTPYF | TGTGCCAGCAACGCTTCAGATACGCCGTATTTT
TRBJ2-1 | TRBV6-2/TRBV6-3 | - | many | CASSYLPHAYNEQFF | TGTGCCAGCAGTTACCTTCCGCACGCCTACAATGAGCAGTTCTTC
TRBJ2-5 | TRBV7-2 | - | many | CASSQGWRREETQYF | TGTGCCAGCAGCCAAGGGTGGCGGAGGGAAGAGACCCAGTACTTC
TRBJ2-7 | TRBV27 | TRBD2 | many | CASSLAGVSYEQYF | TGTGCCAGCAGTCTAGCGGGAGTCTCCTACGAGCAGTACTTC
TRBJ1-2 | TRBV20-1 | - | many | CSARREGVGYTF | TGCAGTGCTAGAAGGGAAGGGGTTGGCTACACCTTC
TRBJ2-7 | TRBV6-5 | TRBD2 | many | CASSYSGGSSYEQYF | TGTGCCAGCAGTTACTCGGGCGGGAGCTCCTACGAGCAGTACTTC
TRBJ1-1 | TRBV15 | TRBD1 | few | CATSTGPGTGYTEAFF | TGTGCCACCAGCACGGGACCAGGGACAGGGTACACTGAAGCTTTCTTT
TRBJ1-3 | TRBV5-1 | - | - | CASSWGEANYGYTIYF | TGCGCCAGCAGCTGGGGCGAAGCTAACTATGGCTACACCATATATTTT
TRBJ2-7 | TRBV7-9 | TRBD1 | many | CASSARQGRMHEQYF | TGTGCCAGCAGCGCCCGACAGGGGAGGATGCACGAGCAGTACTTC
TRBJ2-5 | TRBV20-1 | TRBD2 | - | CSAPAGTSVTGTQYF | TGCAGTGCCCCAGCCGGGACTAGCGTGACAGGGACCCAGTACTTC
TRBJ1-2 | TRBV6-1 | TRBD1 | many | CASSERDRVGYGYTF | TGTGCCAGCAGTGAAAGGGACAGGGTAGGGTATGGCTACACCTTC
TRBJ2-1 | TRBV28 | TRBD2 | - | CASSRSGTRAGEQFF | TGTGCCAGCAGCAGATCCGGGACTAGGGCGGGAGAGCAGTTCTTC
TRBJ2-7 | TRBV4-1 | - | many | CASSQDRMGLSSEQYF | TGCGCCAGCAGCCAAGATCGAATGGGGCTCTCCTCCGAGCAGTACTTC
TRBJ2-1 | TRBV7-2 | TRBD2 | many | CASAGGRVYNEQFF | TGTGCCAGCGCGGGGGGGAGGGTCTACAATGAGCAGTTCTTC
TRBJ1-2 | TRBV7-9 | - | many | CASSLQGRGYGYTF | TGTGCCAGCAGCTTACAGGGGCGCGGCTATGGCTACACCTTC
TRBJ1-4 | TRBV27 | - | many | CASSFWAGDEKLFF | TGTGCCAGCAGTTTTTGGGCAGGGGATGAAAAACTGTTTTTT
TRBJ2-7 | TRBV5-6 | TRBD2 | many | CASSPGLAGFYEQYF | TGTGCCAGCAGCCCCGGACTAGCGGGTTTTTACGAGCAGTACTTC
TRBJ1-5 | TRBV19 | - | many | CASSRPPGESNQPQHF | TGTGCCAGTAGTAGACCCCCGGGAGAGAGCAATCAGCCCCAGCATTTT
TRBJ2-3 | TRBV7-3 | TRBD2 | many | CASSLTSGEDTQYF | TGTGCCAGCAGCTTGACTAGCGGGGAGGATACGCAGTATTTT
TRBJ2-7 | TRBV5-5 | - | once | CASSYGPSYEQYF | TGTGCCAGCAGCTATGGGCCCTCCTACGAGCAGTACTTC
TRBJ2-3 | TRBV20-1 | - | many | CSAIPRDSGSTDTQYF | TGCAGTGCTATTCCCCGTGATTCCGGGAGCACAGATACGCAGTATTTT
TRBJ2-1 | TRBV18 | - | few | CASSPSRDAMGNEQFF | TGTGCCAGCTCACCATCACGGGATGCAATGGGCAATGAGCAGTTCTTC
TRBJ2-3 | TRBV13 | TRBD2 | many | CASSFGLAGSTDTQYF | TGTGCCAGCAGCTTTGGACTAGCGGGGAGCACAGATACGCAGTATTTT
TRBJ1-2 | TRBV14 | - | - | CASSQDVQSPGYTF | TGTGCCAGCAGCCAAGATGTGCAATCTCCGGGCTACACCTTC
TRBJ1-6 | TRBV6-4 | TRBD1 | - | CASSPGTGGANSPLHF | TGTGCCAGCAGTCCCGGGACAGGGGGAGCAAATTCACCCCTCCACTTT
TRBJ2-7 | TRBV6-1 | TRBD1 | many | CASSDWGQGASYEQYF | TGTGCCAGCAGTGATTGGGGACAGGGAGCCTCCTACGAGCAGTACTTC
TRBJ2-3 | TRBV2 | TRBD2 | many | CASSERALAGRGTQYF | TGTGCCAGCAGTGAGAGGGCGCTAGCGGGGAGGGGTACGCAGTATTTT
TRBJ2-6 | TRBV24-1 | TRBD1 | - | CATSDPGTGGSSGANVLTF | TGTGCCACCAGTGACCCCGGGACAGGGGGAAGCTCTGGGGCCAACGTCCTGACTTTC
TRBJ2-2 | TRBV9 | - | many | CASSTKYTGELFF | TGTGCCAGCAGCACAAAATACACCGGGGAGCTGTTTTTT